This paragraph reports one TCR beta chain. This clonotype has ten or more counts. Its antigen is still unknown. Nothing much larger sits one base from this clone, and base qualities are not available. Genomic DNA was used as template for profiling of TCR beta VDJ combinations and CDR3 sequences. TCR repertoire sequencing was run on an Illumina HiSeq 2000. The source study handled its data this way. Repertoire assessment relied on Simpson's diversity index, CDR3 size and DJ length profiles, and TRBV/TRBJ rearrangement plots. The immunodominant clone was defined as the most abundant DNA sequence in deep sequencing data. CDR3 amino acid sequences were checked for sharing across subjects and were also compared against the VDJdb database and published repertoires. The raw public reads went through TCRdb reprocessing: fastp at Q25, MiXCR clone calling, in-frame beta chains kept. When rows share a CDR3 protein, they turn into one entry using the most common DNA and genes. The V and J calls come from TCRdb's annotation, not from the publication. This sample is represented by about 81,000 distinct CDR3 sequences; around 44% of them were singletons. The biggest ten clones account for 60% to 75% of the sample.

The data are from a study of CD8+CD57+ T cells in acquired aplastic anemia (dated by TCRdb to 2017 to 2018). Regarding the study in general: A mean of 3.2 ug of DNA, ranging from roughly 0.19 to 27.4 ug, was extracted from sorted CD4+ and CD8+ cells. Healthy donor samples averaged approximately 10 million reads for CD4+ and 11.0 million for CD8+ cells. What the authors observed across the whole study: Twenty-nine CD8+ CDR3 sequences were shared between patients and controls but appeared highly expressed in patients and within their immunodominant clones. No significant difference in CD8+ Simpson's diversity was found between patients and healthy controls (P=0.060).

TCR repertoires of sorted CD4+ and CD8+ blood T cells from severe aplastic anemia patients and healthy subjects were deep-sequenced in the study. Ficoll-Paque density gradient centrifugation was used to isolate peripheral blood mononuclear cells. Before DNA extraction, CD4+ and CD8+ T cells were sorted with FACS or magnetic beads. The CDR3 starts with the cysteine, ends with the phenylalanine, and has 16 residues. Just CDR3 DNA is preserved here, 48 bases in frame from base 1. The germline V and J ends show losses of 5 bases and 2 bases respectively, and no gene match explains 6 bases of the junction. The germline V gene sets CDR1 to SGDLS and CDR2 to YYNGEE.

The chain uses TRBV9 and TRBJ2-1; 11 bases in the junction line up with TRBD2. The sequence came from a human donor in good health, serving as a control. Specimen: sorted CD4+, CD8+, or CD8+CD57+ T cells (not recorded which) from PBMCs. The nucleotide sequence is given as TGTGCCAGCAGACTACTAGCGGGAGAGGCCTACAATGAGCAGTTCTTC. Translated, this is CASRLLAGEAYNEQFF.